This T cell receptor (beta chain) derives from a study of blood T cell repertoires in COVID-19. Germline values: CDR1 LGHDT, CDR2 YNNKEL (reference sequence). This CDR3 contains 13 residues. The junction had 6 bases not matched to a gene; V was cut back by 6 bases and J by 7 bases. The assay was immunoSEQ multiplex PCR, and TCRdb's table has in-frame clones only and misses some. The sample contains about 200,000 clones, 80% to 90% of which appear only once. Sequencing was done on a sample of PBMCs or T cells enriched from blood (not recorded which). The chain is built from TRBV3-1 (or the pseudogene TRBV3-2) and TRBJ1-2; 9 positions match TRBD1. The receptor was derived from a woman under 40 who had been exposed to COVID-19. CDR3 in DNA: TGTGCCAGCAGACAGGGGGCGGCCGGTGGCTACACCTTC. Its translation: CASRQGAAGGYTF.